This T cell receptor beta chain was identified in a study of Ad26.COV2.S vaccination and SARS-CoV-2 variants. Study context: Once or twice, 56 days apart, Ad26.COV2.S was delivered intramuscularly.

Specified treatment: about 20 received Ad26.COV2.S at low or high dose, single or two shots; roughly 5 received placebo; per-sample allocation not given. The samples were gathered on day 63 after the first injection of vaccine or placebo. In the vaccine, an Ad26 vector expressed the SARS-CoV-2 spike of the Wuhan strain. Study observations and caveats: Vaccine recipients and placebo recipients showed similar non-spike TCR breadth. Total T cell responses may have been underestimated by the TCR breadth and depth analyses.

This table comes from immunoSEQ multiplex PCR, and its TCRdb copy is limited to in-frame clones, with some not included. The sample holds 350,000 to 400,000 clones, approximately 91% seen once. As for this clone: Its specificity is unknown.

The source of this sequence is a person aged 18 to 59 who received the Ad26.COV2.S COVID-19 vaccine or a placebo. The input for sequencing was peripheral blood, taken in a trial of Ad26.COV2.S vaccine versus placebo.

The CDR3 is CSVRAAGSTNEKLFF. CDR3 DNA: TGCAGCGTTAGGGCAGCGGGCTCCACTAATGAAAAACTGTTTTTT. This chain joins TRBV29-1 and TRBJ1-4; D not certain. V gave up 5 bases and J gave up 2 bases, with 15 bases separating them. The germline V gene encodes CDR1 SQVTM and CDR2 ANQGSEA. The CDR3 extends over 15 amino acids.